A few counts support the clone carrying this TCR beta chain. Its antigen is not identified. V lost 7 bases to trimming and J lost 0 bases, with 11 bases between them. CDR1 SGHDT and CDR2 YYEEEE come from the germline V gene. The CDR3 runs to 14 residues. The data originate from a study of beta chain features in type 1 diabetes. Expressed TCRB transcripts got sequenced, as all isolated RNA was reverse transcribed. Some clones are missing from TCRdb's copy, which holds only in-frame ones; the method was immunoSEQ multiplex PCR. The repertoire has some 660,000 clones, about 14% of them found once; the top ten carry 0.03% to 0.04%. Study-level points and caveats: Researchers report that Type 1 diabetes patients had moderately but significantly shorter TCRB CDR3s across all four CD4+ subsets. A greater similarity of naive, central memory and Treg TCRB repertoires was seen among patients than among healthy donors.

The sequenced sample consisted of naive CD4+ T cells from blood. The source of this sequence is a man younger than 30 with type 1 diabetes. The rearrangement uses TRBV5-6 and TRBJ1-3; maybe TRBD1 (5 bases). CDR3 residues: CASLGALSGNTIYF. The CDR3 DNA reads TGTGCCAGCCTCGGGGCACTCTCTGGAAACACCATATATTTT.